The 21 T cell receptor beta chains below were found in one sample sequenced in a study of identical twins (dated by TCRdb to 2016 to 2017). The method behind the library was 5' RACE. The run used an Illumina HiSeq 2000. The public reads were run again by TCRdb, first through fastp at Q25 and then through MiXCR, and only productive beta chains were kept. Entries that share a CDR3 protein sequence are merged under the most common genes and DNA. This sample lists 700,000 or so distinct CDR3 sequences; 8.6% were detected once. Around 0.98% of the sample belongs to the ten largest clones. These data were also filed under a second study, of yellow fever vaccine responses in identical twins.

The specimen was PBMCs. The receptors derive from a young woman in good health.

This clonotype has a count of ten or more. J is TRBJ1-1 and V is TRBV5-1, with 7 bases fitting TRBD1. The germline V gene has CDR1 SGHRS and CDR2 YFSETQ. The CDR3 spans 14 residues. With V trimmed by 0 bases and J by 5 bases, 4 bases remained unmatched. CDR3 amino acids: CASSLEAGGTEAFF. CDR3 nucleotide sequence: TGCGCCAGCAGCTTGGAGGCAGGGGGGACTGAAGCTTTCTTT.

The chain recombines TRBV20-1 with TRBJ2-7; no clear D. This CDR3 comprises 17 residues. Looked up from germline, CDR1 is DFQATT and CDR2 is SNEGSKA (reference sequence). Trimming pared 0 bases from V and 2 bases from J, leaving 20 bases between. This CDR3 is CSARDLLSRQTAYEQYF. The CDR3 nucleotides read TGCAGTGCTAGAGATCTCCTTTCGAGACAAACGGCCTACGAGCAGTACTTC.

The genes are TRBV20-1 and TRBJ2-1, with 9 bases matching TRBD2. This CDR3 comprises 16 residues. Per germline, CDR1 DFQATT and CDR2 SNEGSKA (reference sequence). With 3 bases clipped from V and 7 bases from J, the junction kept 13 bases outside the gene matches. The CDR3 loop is CSASPRLAGKNNEQFF. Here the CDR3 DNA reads TGCAGTGCTAGTCCCCGCCTAGCGGGAAAGAATAATGAGCAGTTCTTC.

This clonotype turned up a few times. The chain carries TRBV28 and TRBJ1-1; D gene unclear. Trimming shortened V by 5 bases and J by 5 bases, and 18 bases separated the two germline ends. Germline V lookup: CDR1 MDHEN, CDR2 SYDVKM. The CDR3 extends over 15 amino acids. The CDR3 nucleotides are TGTGCCAGCAGTCCCGGAGCTCCCGGAGGGACTGAAGCTTTCTTT. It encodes CASSPGAPGGTEAFF.

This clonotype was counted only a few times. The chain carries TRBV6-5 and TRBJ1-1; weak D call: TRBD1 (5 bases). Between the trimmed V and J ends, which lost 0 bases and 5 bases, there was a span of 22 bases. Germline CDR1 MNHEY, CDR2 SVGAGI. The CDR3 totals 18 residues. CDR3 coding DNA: TGTGCCAGCAGTTACTCGACGGGATTGGACATCGGCTGGACTGAAGCTTTCTTT. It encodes CASSYSTGLDIGWTEAFF.

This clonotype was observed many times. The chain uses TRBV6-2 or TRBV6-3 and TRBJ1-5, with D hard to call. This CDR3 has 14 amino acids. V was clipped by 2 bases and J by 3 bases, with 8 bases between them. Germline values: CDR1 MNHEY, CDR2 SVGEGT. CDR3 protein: CASSYIDPNQPQHF. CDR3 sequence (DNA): TGTGCCAGCAGTTACATCGACCCCAATCAGCCCCAGCATTTT.

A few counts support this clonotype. This CDR3 reads CSAIAGGKGTDTQYF. The CDR3 nucleotides are TGCAGTGCGATAGCGGGGGGGAAAGGGACAGATACGCAGTATTTT. This chain links TRBV20-1 with TRBJ2-3; TRBD2 matches 11 bases. CDR3 length equals 15 residues. V shed 6 bases, J shed 3 bases, and the junction held 8 bases outside the gene matches. The V gene's germline CDR1 is DFQATT and CDR2 SNEGSKA (reference sequence).

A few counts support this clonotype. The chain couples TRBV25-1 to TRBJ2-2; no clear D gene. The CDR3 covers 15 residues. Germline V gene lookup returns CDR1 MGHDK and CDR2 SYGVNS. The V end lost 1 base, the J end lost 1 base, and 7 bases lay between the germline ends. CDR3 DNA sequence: TGTGCCAGCAGTGAATGGATCGGGAACACCGGGGAGCTGTTTTTT. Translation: CASSEWIGNTGELFF. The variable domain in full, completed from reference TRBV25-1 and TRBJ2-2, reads EADIYQTPRYLVIGTGKKITLECSQTMGHDKMYWYQQDPGMELHLIHYSYGVNSTEKGDLSSESTVSRIRTEHFPLTLESARPSHTSQYLCASSEWIGNTGELFFGEGSRLTVL.

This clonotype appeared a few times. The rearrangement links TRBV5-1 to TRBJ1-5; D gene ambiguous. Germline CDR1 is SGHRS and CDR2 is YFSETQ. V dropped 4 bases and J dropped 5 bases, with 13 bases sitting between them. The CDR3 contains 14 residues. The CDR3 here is CASSVAPGDQPQHF. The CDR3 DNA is TGCGCCAGCAGCGTGGCCCCCGGGGATCAGCCCCAGCATTTT.

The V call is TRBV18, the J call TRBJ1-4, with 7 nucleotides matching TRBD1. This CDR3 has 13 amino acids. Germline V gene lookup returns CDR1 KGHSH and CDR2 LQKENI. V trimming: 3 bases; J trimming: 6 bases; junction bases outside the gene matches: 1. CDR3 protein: CASSPGQDEKLFF. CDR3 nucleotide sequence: TGTGCCAGCTCACCCGGACAGGATGAAAAACTGTTTTTT.

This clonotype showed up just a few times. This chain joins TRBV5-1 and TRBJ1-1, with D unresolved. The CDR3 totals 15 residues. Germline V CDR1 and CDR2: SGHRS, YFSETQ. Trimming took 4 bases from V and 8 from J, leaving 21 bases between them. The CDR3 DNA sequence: TGCGCCAGCAGCCAACCCGATGGCGGGAGGATGGAAGCTTTCTTT. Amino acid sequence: CASSQPDGGRMEAFF.

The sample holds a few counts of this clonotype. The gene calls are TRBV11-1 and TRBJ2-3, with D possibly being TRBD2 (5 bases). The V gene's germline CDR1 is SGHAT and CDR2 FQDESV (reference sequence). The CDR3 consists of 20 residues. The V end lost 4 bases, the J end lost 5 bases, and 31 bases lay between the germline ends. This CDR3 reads CASSSSLGDGRDGARDTQYF. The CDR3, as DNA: TGTGCCAGCAGCTCATCGCTCGGGGATGGACGGGATGGAGCAAGAGATACGCAGTATTTT.

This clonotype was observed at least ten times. DNA of the CDR3: TGTGCCAGCAGCGTAGGATTCCCGGCCTCCCAAGAGACCCAGTACTTC. This codes for CASSVGFPASQETQYF. The chain carries TRBV9 and TRBJ2-5; D remains unclear. The germline V and J ends were trimmed by 0 bases and 1 base, with 13 bases remaining between them. The V gene's germline CDR1 is SGDLS and CDR2 YYNGEE. The CDR3 is made up of 16 amino acids.

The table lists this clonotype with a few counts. As DNA, the CDR3 is TGCGCCAGCAGCTCGCAGGAGGTGGGTCAAGAGACCCAGTACTTC. It codes for CASSSQEVGQETQYF. The genes are TRBV5-1 and TRBJ2-5; weak D call: TRBD2 (5 bases). With 3 bases removed from V and 2 bases from J, the gap between germline ends came to 14 bases. The CDR3 runs to 15 residues. Germline V lookup: CDR1 SGHRS, CDR2 YFSETQ.

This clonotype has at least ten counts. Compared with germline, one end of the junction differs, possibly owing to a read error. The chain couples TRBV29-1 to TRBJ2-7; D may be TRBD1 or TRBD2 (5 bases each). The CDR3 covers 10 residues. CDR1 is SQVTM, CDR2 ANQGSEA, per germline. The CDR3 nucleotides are TGCAGCCGGGGCTCCCACGAGCAGTACTTC. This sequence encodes CSRGSHEQYF.

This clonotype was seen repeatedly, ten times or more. As DNA, the CDR3 is TGCAGTGCCAATACGGGACAGGGGAGGAACGAGCAGTACTTC. Translation: CSANTGQGRNEQYF. The gene calls are TRBV20-1 and TRBJ2-7; TRBD1 agrees at 10 bases. The CDR3 runs to 14 residues. CDR1 and CDR2 (germline): DFQATT, SNEGSKA (reference sequence). V shed 6 bases and J 5 bases; nucleotides not matched to a gene: 10.

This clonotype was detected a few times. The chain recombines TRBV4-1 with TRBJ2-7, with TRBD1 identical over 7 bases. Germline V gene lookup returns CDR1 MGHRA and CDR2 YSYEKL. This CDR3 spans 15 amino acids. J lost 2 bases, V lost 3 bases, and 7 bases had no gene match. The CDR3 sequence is CASSHPGQATYEQYF. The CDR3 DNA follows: TGCGCCAGCAGCCACCCAGGACAGGCGACCTACGAGCAGTACTTC.

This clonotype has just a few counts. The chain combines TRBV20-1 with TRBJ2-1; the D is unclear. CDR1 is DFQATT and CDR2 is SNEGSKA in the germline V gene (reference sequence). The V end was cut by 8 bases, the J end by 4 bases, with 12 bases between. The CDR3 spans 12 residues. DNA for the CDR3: TGCAGTTCAACCGGGCGATACAATGAGCAGTTCTTC. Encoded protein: CSSTGRYNEQFF.

The CDR3 DNA sequence: TGTGCCAGCAGTGAAGAGCCCCGGGCCACAGATACGCAGTATTTT. This gives the protein CASSEEPRATDTQYF. The V gene is TRBV6-1, the J gene TRBJ2-3; D is uncertain. Trimming stripped 1 base from V and 2 bases from J, with 10 bases between. CDR3 length equals 15 residues. CDR1 and CDR2 (germline): MNHNS, SASEGT.

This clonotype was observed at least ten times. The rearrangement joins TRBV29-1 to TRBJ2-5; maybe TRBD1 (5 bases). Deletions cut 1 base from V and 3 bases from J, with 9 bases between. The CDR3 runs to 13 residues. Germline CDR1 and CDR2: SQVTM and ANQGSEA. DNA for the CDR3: TGCAGCGTTGAAGTGGGCAGGGAAGAGACCCAGTACTTC. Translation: CSVEVGREETQYF.

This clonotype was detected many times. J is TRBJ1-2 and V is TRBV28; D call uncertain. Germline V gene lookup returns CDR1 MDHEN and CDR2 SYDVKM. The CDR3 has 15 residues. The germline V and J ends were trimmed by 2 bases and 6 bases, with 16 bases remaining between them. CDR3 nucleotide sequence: TGTGCCAGCAGTTTAGGGGTTGCGGGAGTTCATGGCTACACCTTC. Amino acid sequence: CASSLGVAGVHGYTF.